The 20 T cell receptor beta chains below were found in one sample sequenced in a study of blood T cell repertoires in COVID-19. The protocol was immunoSEQ multiplex PCR, while the TCRdb copy is restricted to in-frame clones and leaves out a portion. The repertoire consists of about 88,000 clones, with more than 85% occurring once and the leading ten covering more than 1.5%. The sample comprised peripheral blood. Receptors originate from a man aged 55-75 years with acute or convalescent COVID-19.

This clone was seen a few times. Additional DNA sequences in this sample encode the identical CDR3. The rearrangement links TRBV30 to TRBJ1-3; a weak D match, TRBD1 (5 bases). CDR1 and CDR2 (germline): GTSNPN, SVGIG (reference sequence). V was cut by 2 bases and J by 2 bases, with 7 bases left in between. The CDR3 contains 13 residues. The CDR3: CAWSTGAGNTIYF. In DNA form, the CDR3 reads TGTGCCTGGAGTACGGGGGCTGGAAACACCATATATTTT.

Only a few counts were recorded for this clone. The chain links TRBV7-9 to TRBJ2-7; D remains ambiguous. V gave up 1 base and J gave up 1 base, with 5 bases separating them. Germline values: CDR1 SEHNR, CDR2 FQNEAQ (reference sequence). The CDR3 consists of 13 residues. CDR3 sequence (DNA): TGTGCCAGCAGCTTAGGAGCGTCCTACGAGCAGTACTTC. Translating it yields CASSLGASYEQYF.

The J gene is TRBJ1-5, the V gene TRBV11-2, with D hard to call. The V gene's germline CDR1 is SGHAT and CDR2 FQNNGV. The CDR3 loop spans 13 amino acids. Trimming cost V 4 bases and J 7 bases, with 11 bases left between them. DNA of the CDR3: TGTGCCAGCAGCTATGGAGCGGGGCAGCCCCAGCATTTT. This translates into CASSYGAGQPQHF. The complete variable domain, with remaining parts taken from reference TRBV11-2 and TRBJ1-5, reads EAGVAQSPRYKIIEKRQSVAFWCNPISGHATLYWYQQILGQGPKLLIQFQNNGVVDDSQLPKDRFSAERLKGVDSTLKIQPAKLEDSAVYLCASSYGAGQPQHFGDGTRLSIL.

The V gene is TRBV5-5, the J gene TRBJ1-2, with 8 positions matching TRBD1. In germline, CDR1 is SGHKS, CDR2 YYEKEE (reference sequence). V trimming: 2 bases; J trimming: 3 bases; junction bases outside the gene matches: 6. The CDR3 runs to 15 residues. CDR3 sequence (DNA): TGTGCCAGCAGCTTAACAGGGGGTGCGGACTATGGCTACACCTTC. As protein: CASSLTGGADYGYTF.

The chain is built from TRBV2 and TRBJ2-7, with D possibly being TRBD2 (6 bases). This CDR3 has 16 residues. The germline gives CDR1 SNHLY, CDR2 FYNNEI. V gave up 2 bases and J gave up 5 bases, with 19 bases separating them. CDR3 protein: CASSERVGGLTDEQYF. For the CDR3, the DNA is TGTGCCAGCAGTGAACGAGTGGGAGGTCTAACTGACGAGCAGTACTTC.

This clone was seen only once. The CDR3 region is CASSQDYPDRIDGSKNIQYF. The CDR3 bases are TGCGCCAGCAGCCAAGATTACCCGGACAGGATAGATGGGAGCAAAAACATTCAGTACTTC. This chain uses TRBV4-3 with TRBJ2-4, with TRBD1 identical over 7 bases. Per germline, CDR1 LGHNA and CDR2 YSLEER. This CDR3 has 20 amino acids. Unmatched junction bases numbered 17, after V lost 0 bases and J lost 3 bases.

This rearrangement joins TRBV18 to TRBJ1-5; 8 bases agree with TRBD1. Trimming took 5 bases from V and 3 from J; bases not matched to a gene: 6. This CDR3 has 15 amino acids. Germline-derived CDR1 and CDR2 are KGHSH and LQKENI. The CDR3 loop reads CASSAQQGVNQPQHF. CDR3 sequence (DNA): TGTGCCAGCTCAGCCCAACAGGGGGTCAATCAGCCCCAGCATTTT.

The rearrangement uses TRBV18 and TRBJ1-5; D is undetermined. Germline-derived CDR1 and CDR2 are KGHSH and LQKENI. The CDR3 runs to 13 residues. V dropped 2 bases and J dropped 5 bases, with 7 bases sitting between them. The DNA of the CDR3 is TGTGCCAGCTCACCATCAACAGATCAGCCCCAGCATTTT. Protein product: CASSPSTDQPQHF.

This chain joins TRBV9 and TRBJ1-3, with TRBD1 as a possible D gene (5 bases). There are 12 residues in the CDR3. Germline-derived CDR1 and CDR2 are SGDLS and YYNGEE. Trimming took off 5 bases at V and 2 bases at J, with 5 bases between the two ends. CDR3 sequence reads: CASRGAGNTIYF. The CDR3 DNA sequence: TGTGCCAGCAGAGGGGCTGGAAACACCATATATTTT.

The rearrangement links TRBV7-2 to TRBJ2-3; 8 nucleotides line up with TRBD1. The ends lost 2 bases at V and 2 bases at J; junction bases unmatched: 12. Germline V gives CDR1 SGHTA, CDR2 FQGNSA. The CDR3 sequence is 18 residues long. The CDR3 DNA follows: TGTGCCAGCAGCTTAATAGGAACAGGGGGTAGATTCACAGATACGCAGTATTTT. Translating it yields CASSLIGTGGRFTDTQYF.

This chain uses TRBV27 with TRBJ2-1; D is perhaps TRBD2 (6 bases). The V end lost 4 bases, the J end lost 8 bases, and 21 bases lay between the germline ends. Germline lookup yields CDR1 MNHEY and CDR2 SMNVEV (reference sequence). The CDR3 totals 16 residues. CDR3: CASSSPAGAWGDEQFF. CDR3 sequence (DNA): TGTGCCAGCAGTTCACCGGCCGGGGCCTGGGGGGATGAGCAGTTCTTC.

The J gene is TRBJ2-5, the V gene TRBV7-9, with 15 bases matching TRBD2. Trimming cost V 5 bases and J 1 base; bases outside gene matches: 11. Germline CDR1 reads SEHNR; CDR2 reads FQNEAQ (reference sequence). The CDR3 runs 19 residues. The CDR3 reads CASSPIAGTSGRFQETQYF. DNA for the CDR3: TGTGCCAGCAGCCCGATCGCCGGGACTAGCGGGAGGTTCCAAGAGACCCAGTACTTC.

The V and J genes are TRBV2 and TRBJ1-1; the D gene is possibly TRBD1 (6 bases). The CDR3 is made up of 16 amino acids. Germline V gives CDR1 SNHLY, CDR2 FYNNEI. Trimming pared 6 bases from V and 1 base from J, leaving 18 bases between. In nucleotides, the CDR3 is TGTGCCAGCAGAACAAGGACAGCTTCAACGAACACTGAAGCTTTCTTT. Amino acid sequence: CASRTRTASTNTEAFF.

The V gene is TRBV19, the J gene TRBJ1-1; weak D call: TRBD1 (5 bases). The CDR3 length is 14 residues. Germline CDR1 and CDR2: LNHDA and SQIVND (reference sequence). Trimming stripped 5 bases from V and 0 bases from J, with 10 bases between. The CDR3 DNA is TGTGCCAGTAGTGTGACAGTCATGAACACTGAAGCTTTCTTT. Its translation: CASSVTVMNTEAFF. The variable domain in full, with the rest retrieved from reference TRBV19 and TRBJ1-1, is DGGITQSPKYLFRKEGQNVTLSCEQNLNHDAMYWYRQDPGQGLRLIYYSQIVNDFQKGDIAEGYSVSREKKESFPLTVTSAQKNPTAFYLCASSVTVMNTEAFFGQGTRLTVV.

V gene TRBV11-2 combines with J gene TRBJ1-2; the match to TRBD1 covers 8 bases. V trimming: 1 base; J trimming: 4 bases; junction bases outside the gene matches: 5. This CDR3 is 15 amino acids long. Germline CDR1 and CDR2: SGHAT and FQNNGV. CDR3 sequence: CASSLAQGGFYGYTF. DNA for the CDR3: TGTGCCAGCAGCTTAGCACAGGGGGGATTCTATGGCTACACCTTC.

There are a few counts of this clone. This chain joins TRBV11-1 and TRBJ2-7; 7 bases match TRBD1. CDR1 and CDR2 (germline): SGHAT, FQDESV (reference sequence). This CDR3 is 12 amino acids long. The J segment lost 3 bases and the V segment lost 5 bases, leaving 1 base of the junction unmatched. CDR3 DNA: TGTGCCAGCAGCCGGGACAGCTACGAGCAGTACTTC. Its translation is CASSRDSYEQYF.

This clone showed up just a few times. The V and J genes are TRBV9 and TRBJ1-5; the match to TRBD1 covers 7 bases. V gave up 3 bases and J gave up 3 bases; unmatched junction bases: 3. The CDR3 extends over 14 amino acids. Germline CDR1 reads SGDLS; CDR2 reads YYNGEE. The CDR3 DNA follows: TGTGCCAGCAGCGACGGGACAGACAATCAGCCCCAGCATTTT. This gives the protein CASSDGTDNQPQHF.

V and J are TRBV29-1 and TRBJ2-1, with no clear D. Deletions cut 3 bases from V and 0 bases from J, with 3 bases between. Germline V gene data show CDR1 as SQVTM and CDR2 as ANQGSEA. This CDR3 is built from 12 residues. In DNA form, the CDR3 reads TGCAGCGTTGAGGCCTCCTACAATGAGCAGTTCTTC. Protein: CSVEASYNEQFF.

The chain links TRBV6-5 to TRBJ2-1; 9 bases map to TRBD2. Germline CDR1 is MNHEY and CDR2 is SVGAGI. J gave up 6 bases and V 1 base, and 1 base lay outside the gene matches. This CDR3 spans 14 amino acids. The DNA for the CDR3 is TGTGCCAGCAGTTACTTAGCGGGAGTCAATGAGCAGTTCTTC. It codes for CASSYLAGVNEQFF.

The rearrangement uses TRBV7-9 and TRBJ2-3; a possible D gene is TRBD1 (6 bases). V lost 4 bases and J 0 bases, leaving 11 bases between the germline ends. Germline values: CDR1 SEHNR, CDR2 FQNEAQ (reference sequence). The CDR3 consists of 15 residues. This CDR3 reads CASSWATGSTDTQYF. CDR3 bases: TGTGCCAGCAGCTGGGCGACAGGAAGCACAGATACGCAGTATTTT.